The rows below give T cell receptor beta chains drawn from one sample of a study of blood T cell repertoires in COVID-19. Profiled with immunoSEQ multiplex PCR; TCRdb holds only in-frame clones, not every one. The profile shows about 240,000 clones, roughly 80% of them singletons. Sequencing was done on a sample of peripheral blood. The source is a woman between 18 and 29 years old with acute or convalescent COVID-19. Both conserved end residues are part of each CDR3. Each record gives: V gene, clone size, D gene, J gene, CDR3 DNA, CDR3 protein. A D gene is named only where the DNA matches it firmly. Part of the rows lack a size; the others show once, few, many or a class for expanded clones.

v_gene: TRBV30
abundance: NA
d_gene: NA
j_gene: TRBJ1-1
CDR3nt: TGTGCCTGGAGTGTACTAGGGAATCGGAACACTGAAGCTTTCTTT
CDR3aa: CAWSVLGNRNTEAFF

v_gene: TRBV6-2/TRBV6-3
abundance: NA
d_gene: NA
j_gene: TRBJ1-5
CDR3nt: TGTGCCAGCAGTTACCCGACACTTCAGCCCCAGCATTTT
CDR3aa: CASSYPTLQPQHF

v_gene: TRBV11-3
abundance: NA
d_gene: NA
j_gene: TRBJ2-1
CDR3nt: TGTGCCAGCAGCCCGGGTTACCACCCATATAGCGGTACACACAATGAGCAGTTCTTC
CDR3aa: CASSPGYHPYSGTHNEQFF

v_gene: TRBV18
abundance: NA
d_gene: TRBD1
j_gene: TRBJ2-7
CDR3nt: TGTGCCAGCTCACCCCCGGGACAGCCTTACGCTCCCTACGAGCAGTACTTC
CDR3aa: CASSPPGQPYAPYEQYF

v_gene: TRBV7-2
abundance: NA
d_gene: TRBD2
j_gene: TRBJ2-3
CDR3nt: TGTGCCAGCAGCTTAAGGATGGCGGGAGCGGCAGATACGCAGTATTTT
CDR3aa: CASSLRMAGAADTQYF

v_gene: TRBV19
abundance: NA
d_gene: NA
j_gene: TRBJ2-5
CDR3nt: TGTGCCAGTAGACTCCGGGACAGAGGAGGGGAGACCCAGTACTTC
CDR3aa: CASRLRDRGGETQYF

v_gene: TRBV6-6
abundance: many
d_gene: TRBD2
j_gene: TRBJ2-7
CDR3nt: TGTGCCAGCTTAAGAGCGGGAGTTCCCGAGCAGTACTTC
CDR3aa: CASLRAGVPEQYF

v_gene: TRBV6-5
abundance: once
d_gene: TRBD1
j_gene: TRBJ1-2
CDR3nt: TGTGCCAGCAGTTCACAGGGGTGGTTTGATGGCTACACCTTC
CDR3aa: CASSSQGWFDGYTF

v_gene: TRBV13
abundance: NA
d_gene: TRBD1
j_gene: TRBJ1-2
CDR3nt: TGTGCCAGCAGAACGGGACAGGGCCGTGGTCCTAACTATGGCTACACCTTC
CDR3aa: CASRTGQGRGPNYGYTF

v_gene: TRBV5-6
abundance: NA
d_gene: NA
j_gene: TRBJ2-1
CDR3nt: TGTGCCAGCAGCTTGGAACTAGAGGGCAATGAGCAGTTCTTC
CDR3aa: CASSLELEGNEQFF

v_gene: TRBV13
abundance: NA
d_gene: NA
j_gene: TRBJ2-3
CDR3nt: TGTGCCAGCAGCTTAGGCCGGAGGGGAACAATTAAAACAGATACGCAGTATTTT
CDR3aa: CASSLGRRGTIKTDTQYF

v_gene: TRBV5-1
abundance: NA
d_gene: TRBD2
j_gene: TRBJ2-1
CDR3nt: TGCGCCAGCAGCTCAACTAGCGGACTCAACTACAATGAGCAGTTCTTC
CDR3aa: CASSSTSGLNYNEQFF

v_gene: TRBV5-1
abundance: NA
d_gene: TRBD2
j_gene: TRBJ2-7
CDR3nt: TGCGCCAGCAGCATTGGGACTAGCGGGCTGAGCTACGAGCAGTACTTC
CDR3aa: CASSIGTSGLSYEQYF

v_gene: TRBV29-1
abundance: few
d_gene: TRBD2
j_gene: TRBJ2-1
CDR3nt: TGCAGCGTTGAAGCGTCATACGGGACTAGCTCCGGGTTTGAGCAGTTCTTC
CDR3aa: CSVEASYGTSSGFEQFF

v_gene: TRBV11-2
abundance: NA
d_gene: NA
j_gene: TRBJ1-2
CDR3nt: TGTGCCAGCAGCTCTATCAGGGGTCATGGCTACACCTTC
CDR3aa: CASSSIRGHGYTF

v_gene: TRBV7-9
abundance: few
d_gene: NA
j_gene: TRBJ1-2
CDR3nt: TGTGCCAGCAGCCCGTCGTCCGGTGGTAGCTATGGCTACACCTTC
CDR3aa: CASSPSSGGSYGYTF

v_gene: TRBV7-9
abundance: NA
d_gene: NA
j_gene: TRBJ2-1
CDR3nt: TGTGCCACCGATGGCGGATACTCCTACAATGAGCAGTTCTTC
CDR3aa: CATDGGYSYNEQFF

v_gene: TRBV4-3
abundance: NA
d_gene: NA
j_gene: TRBJ1-6
CDR3nt: TGCGCCAGCAGCCAAGTGGAGGTCTCACCCCTCCACTTT
CDR3aa: CASSQVEVSPLHF

v_gene: TRBV24-1
abundance: NA
d_gene: NA
j_gene: TRBJ2-3
CDR3nt: TGTGCCACCAGTGATTTAGCCCCAGATACGCAGTATTTT
CDR3aa: CATSDLAPDTQYF

v_gene: TRBV30
abundance: NA
d_gene: NA
j_gene: TRBJ2-3
CDR3nt: TGTGCCTGGACTCCGGGAGTACAAGATACGCAGTATTTT
CDR3aa: CAWTPGVQDTQYF

v_gene: TRBV28
abundance: NA
d_gene: NA
j_gene: TRBJ2-3
CDR3nt: TGTGCCAGCAGTCCAGCGGCAAACTCCGCAGATACGCAGTATTTT
CDR3aa: CASSPAANSADTQYF

v_gene: TRBV6-5
abundance: NA
d_gene: NA
j_gene: TRBJ2-7
CDR3nt: TGTGCCAGCAGTTACGGGGGGTTAAGCTCCTACGAGCAGTACTTC
CDR3aa: CASSYGGLSSYEQYF

v_gene: TRBV7-9
abundance: NA
d_gene: NA
j_gene: TRBJ1-4
CDR3nt: TGTGCCAGCAGCTTGGGGCAGAATAATGAAAAACTGTTTTTT
CDR3aa: CASSLGQNNEKLFF

v_gene: TRBV4-3
abundance: NA
d_gene: TRBD2
j_gene: TRBJ2-4
CDR3nt: TGCGCCAGCAGCCAATTCCGACCGGGATCTAGCGGAAACATTCAGTACTTC
CDR3aa: CASSQFRPGSSGNIQYF

v_gene: TRBV18
abundance: NA
d_gene: TRBD2
j_gene: TRBJ2-1
CDR3nt: TGTGCCAGCTCACCAACTAGCGGGGGATACAATGAGCAGTTCTTC
CDR3aa: CASSPTSGGYNEQFF

v_gene: TRBV27
abundance: NA
d_gene: TRBD1
j_gene: TRBJ1-5
CDR3nt: TGTGCCAGCAGTTATACCACAGGGGTTCAGCCCCAGCATTTT
CDR3aa: CASSYTTGVQPQHF

v_gene: TRBV9
abundance: NA
d_gene: TRBD1
j_gene: TRBJ2-2
CDR3nt: TGTGCCAGCAGCCTAAACCCGGGACAGGGGAACACCGGGGAGCTGTTTTTT
CDR3aa: CASSLNPGQGNTGELFF

v_gene: TRBV27
abundance: NA
d_gene: NA
j_gene: TRBJ1-3
CDR3nt: TGTGCCAGCAGTTCACGGTCTGGAAACACCATATATTTT
CDR3aa: CASSSRSGNTIYF

v_gene: TRBV10-3
abundance: NA
d_gene: TRBD2
j_gene: TRBJ2-1
CDR3nt: TGTGCCATCAGTGGCACCATTGCAAGCGGGACGACCTACAATGAGCAGTTCTTC
CDR3aa: CAISGTIASGTTYNEQFF

v_gene: TRBV12-5
abundance: NA
d_gene: NA
j_gene: TRBJ1-6
CDR3nt: TGTGCTAGTGCATTCGGGAGCGACTCACCCCTCCACTTT
CDR3aa: CASAFGSDSPLHF

v_gene: TRBV29-1
abundance: once
d_gene: TRBD1
j_gene: TRBJ1-3
CDR3nt: TGCAGCGTTCAACTCACACAGGGGAGCGGAAACACCATATATTTT
CDR3aa: CSVQLTQGSGNTIYF

v_gene: TRBV28
abundance: NA
d_gene: TRBD1
j_gene: TRBJ2-7
CDR3nt: TGTGCCAGCAGTCCTGGACAGGGCTACTACGAGCAGTACTTC
CDR3aa: CASSPGQGYYEQYF

v_gene: TRBV19
abundance: few
d_gene: TRBD1
j_gene: TRBJ2-3
CDR3nt: TGTGCCAGTAGGCCCCGGGACAGGGGAAGGGATACGCAGTATTTT
CDR3aa: CASRPRDRGRDTQYF

v_gene: TRBV2
abundance: few
d_gene: TRBD1
j_gene: TRBJ2-6
CDR3nt: TGTGCCGGGTCGGACAGGGGGCGGACTGGGGCCAACGTCCTGACTTTC
CDR3aa: CAGSDRGRTGANVLTF

v_gene: TRBV28
abundance: NA
d_gene: TRBD2
j_gene: TRBJ2-3
CDR3nt: TGTGCCAGCAGCCGTTATGGGCTAGCGGGAAAAGGAGATACGCAGTATTTT
CDR3aa: CASSRYGLAGKGDTQYF

v_gene: TRBV10-3
abundance: many
d_gene: TRBD1
j_gene: TRBJ1-4
CDR3nt: TGTGCCATCAGGGACAGGGAAGCAACTAATGAAAAACTGTTTTTT
CDR3aa: CAIRDREATNEKLFF

v_gene: TRBV27
abundance: once
d_gene: NA
j_gene: TRBJ2-5
CDR3nt: TGTGCCAGCAGCCCCCAGTCAGTGACTCAAGAGACCCAGTACTTC
CDR3aa: CASSPQSVTQETQYF